A selection of T cell receptor beta chains follows, all from one sample in a study of blood T cell repertoires in COVID-19. The data were produced by immunoSEQ multiplex PCR, yet TCRdb's version contains in-frame clones alone and is incomplete. Of 160,000 or so clones listed, approximately 83% are singletons. Sequencing was done on a sample of peripheral blood. The origin of the receptors is a human donor in a cohort sampled during active COVID-19. Both conserved end residues are trimmed from each CDR3. Expanded clones get a size class; other rows say once, few or many, or leave the size out.

v_gene	abundance	j_gene	CDR3aa
TRBV4-3	NA	TRBJ1-2	ASSQRTAAIYGYT
TRBV18	NA	TRBJ1-3	ASSPSTTSGNTIY
TRBV7-9	NA	TRBJ2-5	ASSFGGAQETQY
TRBV9	NA	TRBJ2-7	ASSVEGTGNEQY
TRBV6-6	once	TRBJ2-7	ASSYLAGSYEQY
TRBV10-3	NA	TRBJ1-2	AISESWDTSYGYT
TRBV27	NA	TRBJ2-7	ATGSGSGGPYEQY
TRBV28	NA	TRBJ2-7	ASSLRGYEQY
TRBV6-5	NA	TRBJ1-6	ASRKGGAYNSPLH
TRBV11-3	NA	TRBJ2-1	ASSPGGPGTYNEQF
TRBV3-1/TRBV3-2	NA	TRBJ2-7	ASSQGEGSYEQY
TRBV19	NA	TRBJ1-1	ASSWEGNTEAF
TRBV5-8	NA	TRBJ1-5	ASSSGLHSNQPQH